This entry describes one TCR beta chain. Its antigen is unidentified. The data are from a study of CD8 T cells in ankylosing spondylitis. Study outcomes and limitations: Ankylosing spondylitis blood seemed to carry a telltale TCR beta motif made of seven or eight highly homologous variants. In synovial fluid and blood from reactive arthritis, some motif variants were previously reported.

The V gene's germline CDR1 is MNHEY and CDR2 SMNVEV (reference sequence). The trim removed 5 bases at V and 2 bases at J, leaving 9 bases unmatched. This CDR3 has 16 residues. From the 5' RACE reads, TCRdb called clonotypes with MiXCR, one entry per CDR3 protein. Seen here are over 400,000 distinct CDR3 sequences, about 24% observed once, and the top ten hold 0.85% to 1%. The receptor comes from a male donor with ankylosing spondylitis. Sequencing was carried out using blood, either unsorted or a sorted T cell fraction (not recorded which). The chain recombines TRBV27 with TRBJ1-2; TRBD1 agrees at 9 bases. CDR3 coding DNA: TGTGCCAGCAGTCCCTGGGACAGGGTTGAAAACTATGGCTACACCTTC. This translates into CASSPWDRVENYGYTF.